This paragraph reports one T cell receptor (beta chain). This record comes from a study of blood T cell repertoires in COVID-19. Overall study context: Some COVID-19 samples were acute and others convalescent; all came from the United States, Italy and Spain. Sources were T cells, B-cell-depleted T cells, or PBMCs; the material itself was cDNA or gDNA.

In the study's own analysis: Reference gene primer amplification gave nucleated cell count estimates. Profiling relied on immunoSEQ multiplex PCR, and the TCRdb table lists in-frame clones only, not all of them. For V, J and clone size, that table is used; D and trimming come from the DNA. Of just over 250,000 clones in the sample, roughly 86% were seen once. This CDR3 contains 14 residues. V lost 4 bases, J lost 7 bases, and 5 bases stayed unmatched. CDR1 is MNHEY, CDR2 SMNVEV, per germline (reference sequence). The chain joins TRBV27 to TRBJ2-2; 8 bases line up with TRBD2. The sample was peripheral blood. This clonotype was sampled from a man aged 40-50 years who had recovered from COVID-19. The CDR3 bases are TGTGCCAGCAGTTGGAATAGCGGGATCGGGGAGCTGTTTTTT. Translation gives CASSWNSGIGELFF.